These 9 T cell receptor beta chains share one sample of origin, sequenced in a study of molecular identifiers for immune sequencing clone quantification. TCRdb itself ran the PCR reads through MiXCR, one entry per CDR3 protein. In the table there are around 460,000 distinct CDR3 sequences, 20% to 25% of which are singletons. Sample: naive CD8+ T cells from blood, with Jurkat cell RNA spiked in. Subset here: FACS-sorted CD8+CD4-CCR7+CD45RA+ naive T cells. Receptor source: a human donor in good health. Some libraries in this study had Jurkat cell RNA spiked in.

This clonotype came up a few times. The rearrangement uses TRBV7-2 and TRBJ1-1, with D perhaps matching TRBD1 (5 bases). CDR1 SGHTA and CDR2 FQGNSA come from the germline V gene. V was pared by 5 bases and J by 0 bases, with 13 bases between. The CDR3 spans 15 residues. In nucleotides, the CDR3 is TGTGCCAGCAGCCCTGCGGGACCTATGAACACTGAAGCTTTCTTT. Translating it yields CASSPAGPMNTEAFF.

This clonotype was counted at least ten times. CDR3 nucleotide sequence: TGTGCCAGCAGTTTCGGGGGGGTCCCTGAAGCTTTCTTT. It is translated as CASSFGGVPEAFF. V is TRBV12-3 or TRBV12-4 and J is TRBJ1-1; TRBD1 might be the D (5 bases). The CDR3 is made up of 13 amino acids. Trimming took 3 bases from V and 6 from J, leaving 11 bases between them.

This clonotype appeared many times. J is TRBJ2-3 and V is TRBV6-6, with a possible D match to TRBD2 (6 bases). The CDR3 covers 13 residues. The germline V gene has CDR1 MNHNY and CDR2 SVGAGI (reference sequence). Trimming shortened V by 11 bases and J by 1 base, and 13 bases separated the two germline ends. The DNA of the CDR3 is TGTGCCGCCACCTCTAGCGGCACAGATACGCAGTATTTT. The encoded protein is CAATSSGTDTQYF.

There are a few counts of this clonotype. This CDR3 reads CASSVAVGLAGELFF. CDR3 sequence (DNA): TGTGCCAGCAGCGTAGCGGTGGGATTAGCCGGGGAGCTGTTTTTT. The chain uses TRBV9 and TRBJ2-2; no reliable D call. V was shortened by 0 bases and J by 6 bases, with 12 bases between the two germline ends. Germline V lookup: CDR1 SGDLS, CDR2 YYNGEE. The CDR3 contains 15 residues.

The table lists this clonotype with many counts. The chain joins TRBV5-1 to TRBJ2-7; perhaps TRBD1 as D (6 bases). V was shortened by 2 bases and J by 0 bases, with 9 bases between the two germline ends. Per germline, CDR1 SGHRS and CDR2 YFSETQ. The CDR3 is 14 amino acids. This CDR3 is CASSFGQSSYEQYF. CDR3 in DNA: TGCGCCAGCAGCTTCGGACAGAGCTCCTACGAGCAGTACTTC.

The gene calls are TRBV20-1 and TRBJ1-5, with TRBD1 matching 10 bases. Germline loops: CDR1 DFQATT, CDR2 SNEGSKA (reference sequence). The CDR3 spans 17 residues. V shed 6 bases and J 3 bases; nucleotides not matched to a gene: 14. DNA for the CDR3: TGCAGTGCCCGAGATCCGGGACAGGGGACAGCCAATCAGCCCCAGCATTTT. Translation: CSARDPGQGTANQPQHF.

This clonotype turned up a few times. The chain is built from TRBV4-3 and TRBJ1-3; D remains ambiguous. Germline V gene sequence: CDR1 LGHNA, CDR2 YSLEER. V was pared by 0 bases and J by 1 base, with 13 bases between. This CDR3 has 17 residues. This CDR3 reads CASSQEGYRSSGNTIYF. CDR3 in DNA: TGCGCCAGCAGCCAAGAAGGATACCGATCATCTGGAAACACCATATATTTT.

Only a few counts were recorded for this clonotype. V gene TRBV7-9 combines with J gene TRBJ2-7, with a weak D call TRBD1 (6 bases). Trimming cost V 5 bases and J 11 bases, with 28 bases left between them. Per the germline V gene, CDR1 is SEHNR and CDR2 is FQNEAQ (reference sequence). There are 16 residues in the CDR3. In nucleotides, the CDR3 is TGTGCCAGCAGCCCTCTTGACAGGATCCTCTATACTTTGGAGTACTTC. Protein product: CASSPLDRILYTLEYF.

This clonotype was detected only a few times. The chain couples TRBV7-9 to TRBJ2-7, with D tentatively TRBD2 (5 bases). Germline-derived CDR1 and CDR2 are SEHNR and FQNEAQ (reference sequence). V was clipped by 4 bases and J by 5 bases, with 9 bases between them. The CDR3 length is 12 residues. For the CDR3, the DNA is TGTGCCAGCAGCTCTAGCCGTGACGAGCAGTACTTC. Translating it yields CASSSSRDEQYF.